The rows below give T cell receptor beta chains drawn from one sample of a study of T cell repertoires in cytomegalovirus infection. These TCRs are of unknown antigen specificity. MiXCR, applied by TCRdb to the reads, yields one record per CDR3 protein. Among a few hundred thousand distinct CDR3 sequences listed, 40% to 50% were seen once. The input for sequencing was cultured PBMCs, taken from culture after CMV antigen stimulation. These receptors were obtained from a human donor in good health (CMV status not recorded). Some clones in this sample may be carry-over from other donors' samples. Both conserved end residues are part of each CDR3. Each record gives: D gene, V gene, clone size, CDR3 length, J gene, CDR3 protein, CDR3 DNA. The D gene is left open where the match is weak. Expanded clones are given a class, and other clones once, few, many or no size at all.

D: NA
V: TRBV7-2
size: NA
length: 15
J: TRBJ1-5
CDR3: CASSTTGSSNQPQHF
DNA: TGTGCCAGCAGCACCACAGGGTCTAGCAATCAGCCCCAGCATTTT

D: NA
V: TRBV7-6
size: NA
length: 13
J: TRBJ2-2
CDR3: CASSPLDTGELFF
DNA: TGTGCCAGCAGCCCACTAGACACCGGGGAGCTGTTTTTT

D: NA
V: TRBV19
size: once
length: 14
J: TRBJ2-6
CDR3: CASSAAPGANVLTF
DNA: TGTGCCAGTAGTGCGGCTCCTGGGGCCAACGTCCTGACTTTC

D: TRBD2
V: TRBV7-6
size: few
length: 17
J: TRBJ2-2
CDR3: CASSLAPGLANTGELFF
DNA: TGTGCCAGCAGCCTCGCGCCGGGACTAGCAAACACCGGGGAGCTGTTTTTT

D: NA
V: TRBV6-5
size: few
length: 14
J: TRBJ2-1
CDR3: CASSSGPIGNEQFF
DNA: TGTGCCAGCAGTTCCGGGCCAATTGGGAATGAGCAGTTCTTC

D: NA
V: TRBV2
size: once
length: 14
J: TRBJ1-3
CDR3: CASSDPHSGNTIYF
DNA: TGTGCCAGCAGTGACCCTCACTCTGGAAACACCATATATTTT

D: NA
V: TRBV6-2/TRBV6-3
size: NA
length: 14
J: TRBJ2-4
CDR3: CASTPDYAKNIQYF
DNA: TGTGCCAGCACCCCGGACTATGCCAAAAACATTCAGTACTTC

D: NA
V: TRBV7-9
size: few
length: 14
J: TRBJ1-1
CDR3: CASSFGRWNTEAFF
DNA: TGTGCCAGCAGCTTTGGACGCTGGAACACTGAAGCTTTCTTT

D: NA
V: TRBV6-6
size: few
length: 12
J: TRBJ1-1
CDR3: CASSSPGRTTFF
DNA: TGTGCCAGCAGTTCTCCTGGAAGGACTACTTTCTTT

D: TRBD2
V: TRBV6-2/TRBV6-3
size: NA
length: 15
J: TRBJ2-1
CDR3: CASTSPSGGLNEQFF
DNA: TGTGCCAGCACGTCACCTAGCGGGGGGTTAAATGAGCAGTTCTTC

D: NA
V: TRBV6-1
size: NA
length: 17
J: TRBJ2-4
CDR3: CATSGFHGGEGKNIQYF
DNA: TGTGCCACCAGTGGTTTTCACGGGGGAGAGGGCAAAAACATTCAGTACTTC

D: TRBD1
V: TRBV7-9
size: few
length: 15
J: TRBJ1-1
CDR3: CASSEGTGVNTEAFF
DNA: TGTGCCAGCAGCGAGGGGACAGGAGTGAACACTGAAGCTTTCTTT

D: NA
V: TRBV12-3/TRBV12-4
size: few
length: 13
J: TRBJ1-3
CDR3: CASSTGPGNTIYF
DNA: TGTGCCAGCAGTACCGGTCCTGGAAACACCATATATTTT

D: NA
V: TRBV7-2
size: NA
length: 13
J: TRBJ1-1
CDR3: CASSVEMNTEAFF
DNA: TGTGCCAGCAGCGTAGAGATGAACACTGAAGCTTTCTTT

D: NA
V: TRBV12-3/TRBV12-4
size: few
length: 15
J: TRBJ1-2
CDR3: CASSAGQIPNYGYTF
DNA: TGTGCCAGCAGTGCCGGACAGATTCCTAACTATGGCTACACCTTC

D: TRBD2
V: TRBV20-1
size: NA
length: 13
J: TRBJ2-3
CDR3: CSGRLAQTDTQYF
DNA: TGCAGTGGTAGACTAGCGCAAACAGATACGCAGTATTTT

D: NA
V: TRBV7-6
size: NA
length: 14
J: TRBJ2-1
CDR3: CASSLAQIYNEQFF
DNA: TGTGCCAGCAGCTTAGCTCAGATATACAATGAGCAGTTCTTC

D: TRBD1
V: TRBV2
size: NA
length: 16
J: TRBJ1-5
CDR3: CASSVSGTGGDQPQHF
DNA: TGTGCCAGCAGTGTCAGCGGGACAGGGGGGGATCAGCCCCAGCATTTT

D: TRBD2
V: TRBV28
size: NA
length: 16
J: TRBJ2-7
CDR3: CASSFPGLAGGYEQYF
DNA: TGTGCCAGCAGTTTTCCCGGACTAGCGGGGGGCTACGAGCAGTACTTC

D: NA
V: TRBV27
size: few
length: 15
J: TRBJ1-2
CDR3: CASSRTPQGPYGYTF
DNA: TGTGCCAGCAGTCGAACCCCACAGGGACCCTATGGCTACACCTTC

D: NA
V: TRBV7-2
size: NA
length: 16
J: TRBJ2-7
CDR3: CASSLGGAFPPYEQYF
DNA: TGTGCCAGCAGCTTAGGAGGGGCTTTTCCCCCCTACGAGCAGTACTTC

D: TRBD2
V: TRBV7-2
size: few
length: 16
J: TRBJ2-1
CDR3: CASSTRQRGAYNEQFF
DNA: TGTGCCAGCAGCACCCGACAGCGGGGAGCCTACAATGAGCAGTTCTTC

D: NA
V: TRBV11-2
size: NA
length: 16
J: TRBJ2-2
CDR3: CASSPLRERRGGELFF
DNA: TGTGCCAGCAGCCCCCTCCGGGAGAGGCGTGGCGGGGAGCTGTTTTTT

D: TRBD1
V: TRBV10-3
size: NA
length: 16
J: TRBJ2-3
CDR3: CAISEKGAKSTDTQYF
DNA: TGTGCCATCAGTGAAAAGGGGGCCAAAAGCACAGATACGCAGTATTTT

D: NA
V: TRBV11-2
size: NA
length: 13
J: TRBJ2-1
CDR3: CASSSWGNNEQFF
DNA: TGTGCCAGCAGCTCGTGGGGGAACAATGAGCAGTTCTTC

D: TRBD1
V: TRBV7-2
size: many
length: 16
J: TRBJ1-5
CDR3: CASTRDSLSSNQPQHF
DNA: TGTGCCAGCACCCGGGACAGTCTGTCGAGCAATCAGCCCCAGCATTTT

D: TRBD2
V: TRBV12-3/TRBV12-4
size: NA
length: 16
J: TRBJ2-1
CDR3: CASRGPGLAGGNEQFF
DNA: TGTGCCAGCAGAGGCCCGGGACTAGCGGGGGGAAATGAGCAGTTCTTC

D: TRBD2
V: TRBV4-3
size: NA
length: 16
J: TRBJ2-3
CDR3: CASSQERAGALDTQYF
DNA: TGCGCCAGCAGCCAAGAGAGGGCGGGAGCGTTGGATACGCAGTATTTT

D: TRBD1
V: TRBV28
size: few
length: 16
J: TRBJ2-1
CDR3: CASSLPGQGSYNEQFF
DNA: TGTGCCAGCAGTTTACCGGGACAGGGGTCCTACAATGAGCAGTTCTTC

D: NA
V: TRBV20-1
size: NA
length: 15
J: TRBJ2-1
CDR3: CSARDRQGSYNEQFF
DNA: TGCAGTGCTAGAGACCGTCAGGGCTCCTACAATGAGCAGTTCTTC

D: TRBD1
V: TRBV27
size: NA
length: 15
J: TRBJ2-5
CDR3: CASSFRTGYQETQYF
DNA: TGTGCCAGCAGTTTTCGGACAGGGTACCAAGAGACCCAGTACTTC

D: NA
V: TRBV7-2
size: NA
length: 13
J: TRBJ2-7
CDR3: CASSRAFGDEQYF
DNA: TGTGCCAGCAGCCGGGCCTTCGGCGACGAGCAGTACTTC

D: NA
V: TRBV5-4
size: NA
length: 13
J: TRBJ1-1
CDR3: CASSRMDETEAFF
DNA: TGTGCCAGCAGCCGAATGGACGAGACTGAAGCTTTCTTT

D: NA
V: TRBV20-1
size: NA
length: 15
J: TRBJ2-5
CDR3: CSASPAGRVGETQYF
DNA: TGCAGTGCTTCACCGGCAGGACGAGTGGGAGAGACCCAGTACTTC

D: NA
V: TRBV6-5
size: few
length: 13
J: TRBJ1-1
CDR3: CASRRNRDTEAFF
DNA: TGTGCCAGCAGGAGAAACAGGGACACTGAAGCTTTCTTT

D: NA
V: TRBV12-5
size: NA
length: 12
J: TRBJ1-1
CDR3: CASGLALAEAFF
DNA: TGTGCTAGTGGTTTGGCCCTCGCTGAAGCTTTCTTT

D: TRBD2
V: TRBV2
size: NA
length: 13
J: TRBJ2-5
CDR3: CASAGGEQETQYF
DNA: TGTGCCAGCGCGGGAGGCGAGCAAGAGACCCAGTACTTC

D: NA
V: TRBV6-2/TRBV6-3
size: few
length: 15
J: TRBJ1-5
CDR3: CASSYTAGYSQPQHF
DNA: TGTGCCAGCAGTTACACGGCAGGGTACAGTCAGCCCCAGCATTTT

D: NA
V: TRBV12-3/TRBV12-4
size: NA
length: 14
J: TRBJ2-1
CDR3: CASSKLAPHNEQFF
DNA: TGTGCCAGCAGTAAGCTCGCCCCCCACAATGAGCAGTTCTTC

D: TRBD1
V: TRBV7-9
size: NA
length: 15
J: TRBJ2-7
CDR3: CASSQVGTAAYEQYF
DNA: TGTGCCAGCAGCCAAGTTGGGACAGCCGCCTACGAGCAGTACTTC

D: NA
V: TRBV7-2
size: few
length: 15
J: TRBJ2-2
CDR3: CASSTQGWDTGELFF
DNA: TGTGCCAGCAGCACACAGGGTTGGGACACCGGGGAGCTGTTTTTT

D: TRBD2
V: TRBV5-1
size: NA
length: 17
J: TRBJ2-5
CDR3: CASKRVAGATEQETQYF
DNA: TGCGCCTCCAAGAGAGTAGCGGGAGCGACAGAACAAGAGACCCAGTACTTC

D: TRBD2
V: TRBV7-2
size: NA
length: 16
J: TRBJ2-5
CDR3: CASSLRGGFGRETQYF
DNA: TGTGCCAGCAGCTTGCGCGGGGGGTTCGGGCGGGAGACCCAGTACTTC

D: NA
V: TRBV6-8
size: NA
length: 13
J: TRBJ2-3
CDR3: CASRWAGTDTQYF
DNA: TGTGCCAGCAGGTGGGCGGGCACAGATACGCAGTATTTT

D: NA
V: TRBV6-6
size: NA
length: 15
J: TRBJ2-1
CDR3: CASSVRTNPYNEQFF
DNA: TGTGCCAGCAGTGTCAGGACTAACCCCTACAATGAGCAGTTCTTC

D: NA
V: TRBV6-1
size: few
length: 14
J: TRBJ1-5
CDR3: CASSVSGGNQPQHF
DNA: TGTGCCAGCAGTGTCAGTGGGGGCAATCAGCCCCAGCATTTT

D: NA
V: TRBV29-1
size: NA
length: 14
J: TRBJ2-5
CDR3: CSVHLWRGQETQYF
DNA: TGCAGCGTTCACCTCTGGAGAGGTCAAGAGACCCAGTACTTC

D: NA
V: TRBV30
size: NA
length: 13
J: TRBJ2-5
CDR3: CAWSRYRQETQYF
DNA: TGTGCCTGGAGTCGTTACAGGCAAGAGACCCAGTACTTC

D: TRBD2
V: TRBV7-2
size: few
length: 15
J: TRBJ2-1
CDR3: CASSRALAGDNEQFF
DNA: TGTGCCAGCAGCCGAGCACTAGCGGGAGACAATGAGCAGTTCTTC

D: NA
V: TRBV6-2/TRBV6-3
size: few
length: 14
J: TRBJ2-2
CDR3: CASNYAANTGELFF
DNA: TGTGCCAGCAACTACGCGGCGAACACCGGGGAGCTGTTTTTT

D: TRBD1
V: TRBV5-1
size: NA
length: 15
J: TRBJ2-1
CDR3: CASSEGQDSYNEQFF
DNA: TGCGCCAGCAGCGAGGGACAGGACTCCTACAATGAGCAGTTCTTC

D: NA
V: TRBV2
size: NA
length: 14
J: TRBJ2-3
CDR3: CASRPQGGSDTQYF
DNA: TGTGCCAGCAGACCCCAGGGGGGATCAGATACGCAGTATTTT

D: NA
V: TRBV4-1
size: NA
length: 15
J: TRBJ1-1
CDR3: CASSREWVGDTEAFF
DNA: TGCGCCAGCAGCCGAGAATGGGTAGGGGACACTGAAGCTTTCTTT

D: TRBD2
V: TRBV5-4
size: NA
length: 17
J: TRBJ2-2
CDR3: CASSLGGTTGGSGELFF
DNA: TGTGCCAGCAGCTTGGGAGGGACCACGGGGGGGTCCGGGGAGCTGTTTTTT

D: NA
V: TRBV28
size: NA
length: 12
J: TRBJ1-2
CDR3: CASAALGYGYTF
DNA: TGTGCCAGCGCCGCTCTAGGCTATGGCTACACCTTC

D: TRBD2
V: TRBV27
size: NA
length: 16
J: TRBJ2-3
CDR3: CANCTGGNLSTDTQYF
DNA: TGTGCCAACTGCACGGGGGGAAACCTGAGCACAGATACGCAGTATTTT